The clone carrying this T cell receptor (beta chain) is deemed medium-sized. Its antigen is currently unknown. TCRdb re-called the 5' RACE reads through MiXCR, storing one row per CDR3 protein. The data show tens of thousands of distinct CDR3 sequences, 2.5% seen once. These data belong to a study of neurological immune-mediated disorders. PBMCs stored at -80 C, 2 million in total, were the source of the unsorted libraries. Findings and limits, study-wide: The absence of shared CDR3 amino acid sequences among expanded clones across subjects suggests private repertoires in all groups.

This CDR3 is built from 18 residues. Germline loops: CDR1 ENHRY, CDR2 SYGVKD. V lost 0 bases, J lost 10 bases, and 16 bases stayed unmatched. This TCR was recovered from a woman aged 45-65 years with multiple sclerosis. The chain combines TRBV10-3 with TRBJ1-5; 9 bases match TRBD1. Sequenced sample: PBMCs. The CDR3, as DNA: TGTGCCATCAGTGAGTCCGGCCGAGGACAGGGGCGTCAGTTACCCCAGCATTTT. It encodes CAISESGRGQGRQLPQHF.